The next 14 T cell receptor beta chains were all read from a single sample in a study of T cells in Graves' hyperthyroidism and ophthalmopathy. The TCR beta CDR3 regions underwent amplification using RNA transcripts as the source. HTBI primers drove first-round RT-PCR of the TCR CDR3. TCRdb re-called the multiplex PCR reads with MiXCR, one entry per CDR3 protein. The profile shows 130,000 or so distinct CDR3 sequences, roughly a fifth of them singletons. The sample taken for sequencing was blood. These receptors were obtained from a woman aged 50 to 60 with Graves' hyperthyroidism that later progressed to Graves' ophthalmopathy.

This clonotype appeared many times. V is TRBV2 and J is TRBJ1-5; D is uncertain. The V end was cut by 6 bases, the J end by 7 bases, with 19 bases between. The V gene's germline CDR1 is SNHLY and CDR2 FYNNEI. There are 15 residues in the CDR3. The CDR3 protein is CASSPNGFGSQPQHF. CDR3 sequence (DNA): TGTGCCAGCAGCCCAAACGGCTTTGGGAGCCAGCCCCAGCATTTT.

The sample holds many counts of this clonotype. The genes are TRBV28 and TRBJ1-1; D might be TRBD1 (6 bases). The CDR3 loop spans 15 amino acids. Trimming took off 7 bases at V and 0 bases at J, with 15 bases between the two ends. Germline CDR1 MDHEN, CDR2 SYDVKM. The CDR3 DNA reads TGTGCCAGCACTTTCCCCCAGGGGATGAACACTGAAGCTTTCTTT. Encoded protein: CASTFPQGMNTEAFF.

The gene calls are TRBV20-1 and TRBJ1-3, with 8 bases matching TRBD1. V dropped 4 bases and J dropped 6; count of bases not matched to a gene: 5. The CDR3 extends over 13 amino acids. Germline CDR1 reads DFQATT; CDR2 reads SNEGSKA (reference sequence). The DNA for the CDR3 is TGCAGTGCTAATCCAGGGGGCGAAAACACCATATATTTT. This codes for CSANPGGENTIYF.

This clonotype was seen repeatedly, ten times or more. This chain links TRBV28 with TRBJ2-3; 12 bases agree with TRBD2. Trimming took 7 bases from V and 0 from J; bases not matched to a gene: 5. Germline-derived CDR1 and CDR2 are MDHEN and SYDVKM. This CDR3 contains 16 residues. CDR3 nucleotide sequence: TGTGCCAGCAATCTAGCGGGAGGGGGGAGCACAGATACGCAGTATTTT. Residues: CASNLAGGGSTDTQYF.

This clonotype was counted ten times or more. This chain joins TRBV18 and TRBJ1-4, with a tentative D call TRBD1 (6 bases). The CDR3 length is 12 residues. Trimming shortened V by 0 bases and J by 10 bases, and 6 bases separated the two germline ends. The germline CDR1 and CDR2 sequences are KGHSH and LQKENI. CDR3 protein: CASSPPRGKLFF. The CDR3 bases are TGTGCCAGCTCACCACCCAGGGGAAAACTGTTTTTT.

The rearrangement joins TRBV6-1 to TRBJ1-6, with D unclear. The CDR3 covers 13 residues. V lost 2 bases and J lost 9, with 8 bases in between. Germline V gene data show CDR1 as MNHNS and CDR2 as SASEGT. The CDR3 sequence: CASSEWAASPLHF. In DNA form, the CDR3 reads TGTGCCAGCAGTGAATGGGCAGCTTCACCCCTCCACTTT.

This chain uses TRBV27 with TRBJ2-7; D not resolved. The CDR3 extends over 13 amino acids. The V gene lost 0 bases and the J gene lost 4 bases, with 7 bases spanning the gap. CDR1 is MNHEY, CDR2 SMNVEV, per germline (reference sequence). CDR3 bases: TGTGCCAGCAGTTTATCGATTAGGTACGAGCAGTACTTC. Amino acids: CASSLSIRYEQYF.

The table lists this clonotype with many counts. This chain's CDR3 is CSAPRTDGYEQYF. CDR3 coding DNA: TGCAGTGCCCCAAGAACGGACGGCTACGAGCAGTACTTC. The chain uses TRBV20-1 and TRBJ2-7; D ambiguous. Germline CDR1 and CDR2: DFQATT and SNEGSKA (reference sequence). There are 13 residues in the CDR3. With 6 bases removed from V and 3 bases from J, the gap between germline ends came to 15 bases.

Ten or more counts support this clonotype. The J gene is TRBJ1-1, the V gene TRBV14; possibly TRBD1 for D (6 bases). Germline CDR1 and CDR2: SGHDN and FVKESK. The length of the CDR3 is 15 residues. V was cut by 4 bases and J by 1 base, with 13 bases left in between. The CDR3 DNA is TGTGCCAGCAGCCCCTTCGACAGGACGAACACTGAAGCTTTCTTT. Translated, it gives CASSPFDRTNTEAFF.

The rearrangement joins TRBV2 to TRBJ1-5; D is unclear. This CDR3 comprises 11 residues. The V gene lost 4 bases and the J gene lost 9 bases, with 7 bases spanning the gap. Germline V CDR1 and CDR2: SNHLY, FYNNEI. The CDR3 region has the DNA TGTGCCAGCAGTGGGTCGGGGCCCCAGCATTTT. Protein product: CASSGSGPQHF.

The table lists this clonotype with many counts. The chain employs TRBV27 and TRBJ1-3, with D perhaps matching TRBD1 (5 bases). The CDR3 extends over 14 amino acids. From germline, CDR1 is MNHEY and CDR2 SMNVEV (reference sequence). Trimming took off 0 bases at V and 9 bases at J, with 12 bases between the two ends. CDR3 sequence reads: CASSLSFRGTTIYF. DNA of the CDR3: TGTGCCAGCAGTTTATCTTTCCGGGGGACCACCATATATTTT.

Only a few counts were recorded for this clonotype. The J gene is TRBJ1-1, the V gene TRBV29-1; 9 bases line up with TRBD1. CDR1 SQVTM and CDR2 ANQGSEA come from the germline V gene. The length of the CDR3 is 15 residues. V dropped 5 bases and J dropped 5; count of bases not matched to a gene: 12. The CDR3 loop is CSVLLQGARETEAFF. CDR3 coding DNA: TGCAGCGTTTTGCTACAGGGGGCGAGAGAGACTGAAGCTTTCTTT. Combining the CDR3 with reference TRBV29-1 and TRBJ1-1 gives the whole variable domain SAVISQKPSRDICQRGTSLTIQCQVDSQVTMMFWYRQQPGQSLTLIATANQGSEATYESGFVIDKFPISRPNLTFSTLTVSNMSPEDSSIYLCSVLLQGARETEAFFGQGTRLTVV.

As for this clonotype: A read error may explain this, as a much larger clone is one base away. The chain uses TRBV6-2 or TRBV6-3 and TRBJ2-3; D is ambiguous. The V gene's germline CDR1 is MNHEY and CDR2 SVGEGT. V was trimmed by 6 bases and J by 5 bases, leaving 12 bases between them. This CDR3 comprises 13 residues. The CDR3 DNA is TGTGCCAGCAGAATGACTGGTGGAGATACGCAGTATTTT. This codes for CASRMTGGDTQYF.

This clonotype has more than one count but fewer than ten. The chain links TRBV19 to TRBJ2-2, with a weak D call TRBD1 (5 bases). This CDR3 is built from 14 residues. The germline CDR1 and CDR2 sequences are LNHDA and SQIVND (reference sequence). V shed 6 bases and J shed 4 bases, with 12 bases lying between them. This CDR3 is CASSRSGFTGELFF. CDR3 DNA sequence: TGTGCCAGTAGCCGTTCAGGGTTCACCGGGGAGCTGTTTTTT. Full variable domain (outside the CDR3, taken from reference TRBV19 and TRBJ2-2): DGGITQSPKYLFRKEGQNVTLSCEQNLNHDAMYWYRQDPGQGLRLIYYSQIVNDFQKGDIAEGYSVSREKKESFPLTVTSAQKNPTAFYLCASSRSGFTGELFFGEGSRLTVL.